This entry is about one T cell receptor (beta chain). The data originate from a study of OX40 agonist ivuxolimab in advanced cancers. Produced via immunoSEQ multiplex PCR; TCRdb's table is partial and in-frame only. The sample lists about 82,000 clones, about 88% occurring once. The V and J ends lost 0 bases and 8 bases respectively, with 5 bases between them. The germline gives CDR1 LGHNA, CDR2 YSLEER. This CDR3 region has 12 residues. The chain has TRBV4-3 and TRBJ2-1; D call uncertain. The clonotype originates from an adult with an advanced solid tumor such as melanoma, head and neck, liver or kidney cancer. Sequenced material: CD4+ or CD8+ T cells sorted from blood, taken in a trial of the OX40 agonist ivuxolimab. The CDR3 region is CASSQDRHEQFF. The CDR3 DNA reads as TGCGCCAGCAGCCAAGATCGTCATGAGCAGTTCTTC.